The next 8 T cell receptor beta chains were all read from a single sample in a study of OX40 agonist ivuxolimab in advanced cancers. TCRdb's copy holds only in-frame clones and misses some; the assay was immunoSEQ multiplex PCR. The sample has approximately 30,000 clones, 81% seen once; the top ten hold more than 1.2%. The sequences come from CD4+ or CD8+ T cells sorted from blood, collected in a trial of the OX40 agonist ivuxolimab. These receptors all come from an adult with an advanced solid tumor such as melanoma, head and neck, liver or kidney cancer.

The rearrangement joins TRBV6-5 to TRBJ2-3; D call uncertain. This CDR3 has 14 amino acids. The V and J ends lost 6 bases and 0 bases respectively, with 10 bases between them. Germline V gene data show CDR1 as MNHEY and CDR2 as SVGAGI. The CDR3 coding sequence is TGTGCCAGCAGAATCCTGGATAGCACAGATACGCAGTATTTT. It specifies CASRILDSTDTQYF.

This clone was found once. The chain employs TRBV4-1 and TRBJ1-1; D perhaps matches TRBD1 (5 bases). This CDR3 is built from 15 residues. V lost 3 bases and J lost 1, with 12 bases in between. Germline CDR1 is MGHRA and CDR2 is YSYEKL. For the CDR3, the DNA is TGCGCCAGCAGCCACCTCCAGGGCCGGAACACTGAAGCTTTCTTT. It codes for CASSHLQGRNTEAFF.

The chain employs TRBV4-3 and TRBJ2-7; the D is unclear. The length of the CDR3 is 13 residues. CDR1 is LGHNA, CDR2 YSLEER, per germline. The V end lost 1 base, the J end lost 4 bases, and 8 bases lay between the germline ends. The CDR3 spells CASSQGPGYEQYF. CDR3 coding DNA: TGCGCCAGCAGCCAAGGCCCCGGGTACGAGCAGTACTTC.

This clone was recorded once. The chain uses TRBV11-2 and TRBJ1-2, with TRBD1 identical over 9 bases. This CDR3 is 13 amino acids long. V dropped 6 bases and J dropped 8; count of bases not matched to a gene: 7. In germline, CDR1 is SGHAT, CDR2 FQNNGV. The DNA for the CDR3 is TGTGCCAGCAGTCAGGACAGGGGCGACGGCTACACCTTC. Its protein product is CASSQDRGDGYTF. Looking up the rest from reference TRBV11-2 and TRBJ1-2 gives the full variable domain: EAGVAQSPRYKIIEKRQSVAFWCNPISGHATLYWYQQILGQGPKLLIQFQNNGVVDDSQLPKDRFSAERLKGVDSTLKIQPAKLEDSAVYLCASSQDRGDGYTFGSGTRLTVV.

The chain's CDR3 is CASSLVAGVGTGELFF. The DNA of the CDR3 is TGTGCCAGCAGCTTGGTAGCGGGAGTGGGCACCGGGGAGCTGTTTTTT. The chain recombines TRBV5-8 with TRBJ2-2, with 9 bases aligning to TRBD2. This CDR3 has 16 residues. Losses at the gene ends were 0 bases for V and 4 bases for J; bases not matched to a gene: 4. CDR1 SGHTS and CDR2 YDEGEE come from the germline V gene. Full variable domain (outside the CDR3, taken from reference TRBV5-8 and TRBJ2-2): EAGVTQSPTHLIKTRGQQATLRCSPISGHTSVYWYQQALGLGLQFLLWYDEGEERNRGNFPPRFSGRQFPNYSSELNVNALELEDSALYLCASSLVAGVGTGELFFGEGSRLTVL.

The chain employs TRBV10-3 and TRBJ1-6; tentatively, D is TRBD1 (5 bases). The CDR3 runs to 13 residues. Germline values: CDR1 ENHRY, CDR2 SYGVKD. Trimming cost V 0 bases and J 10 bases, with 7 bases left between them. This chain's CDR3 is CAISESRVSPLHF. In nucleotides, the CDR3 is TGTGCCATCAGTGAGTCCAGGGTCTCACCCCTCCACTTT.

The chain is built from TRBV9 and TRBJ2-2; 7 bases align to TRBD2. CDR3 length: 17 amino acids. Germline loops: CDR1 SGDLS, CDR2 YYNGEE. The V and J ends lost 0 bases and 3 bases, in that order; junction bases with no gene match: 8. The CDR3 coding sequence is TGTGCCAGCAGCGTAGAAACCGGGACTACCTACACCGGGGAGCTGTTTTTT. Its protein product is CASSVETGTTYTGELFF. Drawing the rest from reference TRBV9 and TRBJ2-2, the complete variable domain is DSGVTQTPKHLITATGQRVTLRCSPRSGDLSVYWYQQSLDQGLQFLIQYYNGEERAKGNILERFSAQQFPDLHSELNLSSLELGDSALYFCASSVETGTTYTGELFFGEGSRLTVL.

The rearrangement links TRBV7-9 to TRBJ2-5; D gene ambiguous. The V gene lost 3 bases and the J gene lost 1 base, with 0 bases spanning the gap. The CDR3 has 11 amino acids. CDR1 SEHNR and CDR2 FQNEAQ come from the germline V gene (reference sequence). CDR3 in amino acids: CASSFQETQYF. CDR3 bases: TGTGCCAGCAGCTTCCAAGAGACCCAGTACTTC.